A single sample gave rise to the 13 T cell receptor beta chains below, sequenced in a study of shared clonotypes between healthy human individuals. TCRdb's table, derived via immunoSEQ multiplex PCR, lists solely in-frame clones and lacks some. Of about 2 million clones in the sample, 85% to 95% were seen once. Naive CD8 isolation took CD45RO-negative cells positively selected for CCR7 and excluded terminally differentiated effector memory CD45RA+ cells. Source material: naive CD8+ T cells sorted from blood. The receptors come from a man between 18 and 29 years old in good health.

This chain connects TRBV27 to TRBJ2-3, with TRBD2 matching over 9 bases. Germline assignment: CDR1 MNHEY and CDR2 SMNVEV (reference sequence). The CDR3 runs 15 residues. Unmatched junction bases numbered 9, after V lost 6 bases and J lost 5 bases. CDR3 region: CASSPPGLARDTQYF. CDR3 nucleotide sequence: TGTGCCAGCAGCCCGCCGGGACTAGCAAGAGATACGCAGTATTTT.

This chain joins TRBV7-2 and TRBJ2-7; D unclear. Germline assignment: CDR1 SGHTA and CDR2 FQGNSA. This CDR3 has 13 amino acids. Trimming took off 5 bases at V and 4 bases at J, with 12 bases between the two ends. The CDR3 nucleotides read TGTGCCAGCAGCCTACTCACTTATTACGAGCAGTACTTC. Its protein is CASSLLTYYEQYF.

The J gene is TRBJ2-7, the V gene TRBV7-9; the match to TRBD2 covers 9 bases. The CDR3 runs 14 residues. Germline V CDR1 and CDR2: SEHNR, FQNEAQ (reference sequence). After removal of 4 bases from V and 2 bases from J, the junction contained 3 bases not matched to a gene. The CDR3 reads CASSSREGPYEQYF. CDR3 DNA: TGTGCCAGCAGCTCGCGGGAGGGGCCCTACGAGCAGTACTTC.

V gene TRBV13 combines with J gene TRBJ1-1; a weak D match, TRBD1 (5 bases). V dropped 3 bases and J dropped 6 bases, with 11 bases sitting between them. The CDR3 sequence is 13 residues long. Per the germline V gene, CDR1 is PRHDT and CDR2 is FYEKMQ (reference sequence). The CDR3 DNA is TGTGCCAGCAGCTTGGGGGATGGGCCTGAAGCTTTCTTT. Translation gives CASSLGDGPEAFF.

The V call is TRBV28, the J call TRBJ1-2, with D maybe TRBD1 (5 bases). The CDR3 spans 16 residues. V dropped 0 bases and J dropped 3 bases, with 14 bases sitting between them. The germline gives CDR1 MDHEN, CDR2 SYDVKM. The CDR3 DNA follows: TGTGCCAGCAGTTTATGGGGGGGAGGGACCCACTATGGCTACACCTTC. Protein: CASSLWGGGTHYGYTF.

To note about this clone: The same CDR3 arises from other DNA sequences in this sample as well. CDR3 in DNA: TGTGCCAGCAGCTTAGTTCTAGCGGGAGCCTACAATGAGCAGTTCTTC. Protein sequence: CASSLVLAGAYNEQFF. The chain is built from TRBV7-9 and TRBJ2-1; 10 bases agree with TRBD2. CDR3 length: 16 residues. J was trimmed by 2 bases and V by 1 base; bases with no gene match: 2. Germline lookup yields CDR1 SEHNR and CDR2 FQNEAQ (reference sequence).

Points on this clone: This sample also contains other DNA sequences that code for the same CDR3. The chain joins TRBV7-9 to TRBJ1-4; the D gene is possibly TRBD1 (5 bases). CDR1 SEHNR and CDR2 FQNEAQ come from the germline V gene (reference sequence). This CDR3 region has 15 residues. Trimming removed 6 bases at V and 8 bases at J, with 19 bases between. The CDR3 bases are TGTGCCAGCAGTCCACCTACGGGGCTTGAGGAAAAACTGTTTTTT. This encodes CASSPPTGLEEKLFF.

This clone was counted a single time. This chain joins TRBV5-4 and TRBJ2-4, with 9 bases fitting TRBD1. CDR1 and CDR2 from the germline V gene are SGHNT and YYREEE (reference sequence). J gave up 3 bases and V 0 bases, and 1 base lay outside the gene matches. CDR3 size: 15 residues. CDR3 DNA: TGTGCCAGCAGCTTGGAGACAGGGGGCAAAAACATTCAGTACTTC. This sequence encodes CASSLETGGKNIQYF.

The chain carries TRBV19 and TRBJ1-3; the D gene is possibly TRBD1 (6 bases). From germline, CDR1 is LNHDA and CDR2 SQIVND (reference sequence). V was shortened by 7 bases and J by 4 bases, with 11 bases between the two germline ends. There are 13 residues in the CDR3. This chain's CDR3 is CASKGGPGNTIYF. The CDR3, as DNA: TGTGCCAGTAAAGGGGGTCCAGGAAACACCATATATTTT. Variable domain in full (rest from reference TRBV19 and TRBJ1-3): DGGITQSPKYLFRKEGQNVTLSCEQNLNHDAMYWYRQDPGQGLRLIYYSQIVNDFQKGDIAEGYSVSREKKESFPLTVTSAQKNPTAFYLCASKGGPGNTIYFGEGSWLTVV.

Turning to this clone: The sample carries other DNA sequences with the same CDR3. The rearrangement joins TRBV25-1 to TRBJ1-3; no clear D. This CDR3 has 14 residues. Germline assignment: CDR1 MGHDK and CDR2 SYGVNS. V was shortened by 3 bases and J by 0 bases, with 6 bases between the two germline ends. CDR3 sequence: CASSDLGSGNTIYF. CDR3 sequence (DNA): TGTGCCAGCAGTGACTTGGGCTCTGGAAACACCATATATTTT.

The V gene is TRBV19, the J gene TRBJ1-5; D not certain. The V end lost 5 bases, the J end lost 2 bases, and 13 bases lay between the germline ends. The CDR3 length is 15 residues. The germline V gene has CDR1 LNHDA and CDR2 SQIVND (reference sequence). DNA for the CDR3: TGTGCCAGTAGTCGGCTTGCGGAGGGCAATCAGCCCCAGCATTTT. Amino acid sequence: CASSRLAEGNQPQHF.

CDR3 residues: CASSLGTGEGSGNTIYF. DNA of the CDR3: TGCGCCAGCAGCTTGGGGACAGGAGAGGGCTCTGGAAACACCATATATTTT. The V call is TRBV5-1, the J call TRBJ1-3, with TRBD1 matching 7 bases. With V trimmed by 0 bases and J by 0 bases, 6 bases remained unmatched. Germline V gene lookup returns CDR1 SGHRS and CDR2 YFSETQ. This CDR3 contains 17 residues.

The chain employs TRBV21-1 and TRBJ2-5; TRBD2, as called in the table, went unchecked against the DNA. TRBV21-1 is noted as a pseudogene. The CDR3 loop spans 16 amino acids. Here the CDR3 reads CASSRTGLALGETQYF. In nucleotides, the CDR3 is TGTGCCAGCAGCCGAACGGGACTAGCTCTAGGAGAGACCCAGTACTTC.